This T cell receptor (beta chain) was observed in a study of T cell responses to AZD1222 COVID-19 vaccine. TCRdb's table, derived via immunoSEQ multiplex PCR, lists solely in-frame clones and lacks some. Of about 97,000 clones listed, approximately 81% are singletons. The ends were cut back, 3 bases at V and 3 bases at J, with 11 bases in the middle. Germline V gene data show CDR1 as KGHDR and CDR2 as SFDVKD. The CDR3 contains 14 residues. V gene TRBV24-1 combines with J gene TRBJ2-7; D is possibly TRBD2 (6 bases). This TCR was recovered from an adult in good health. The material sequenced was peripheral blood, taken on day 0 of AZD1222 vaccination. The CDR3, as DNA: TGTGCCACCAGTGATCCCGGGAGAAACTACGAGCAGTACTTC. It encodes CATSDPGRNYEQYF.